This is a list of T cell receptor beta chains from one sample in a study of T cell responses to AZD1222 COVID-19 vaccine. TCRdb keeps only in-frame clones here, not all; method: immunoSEQ multiplex PCR. The table records some 89,000 clones, roughly nine tenths of them present only once. The sequencing used peripheral blood, collected on day 0 of AZD1222 vaccination. Source of these receptors: an adult in good health. Each CDR3 is given with its conserved first and last residue. The D gene is left open where the match is weak. Only some rows state a clone size, as once, few, many or a class for expanded clones.

j_call: TRBJ1-3
v_call: TRBV9
clone_size: many
d_call: TRBD1
cdr3_nt: TGTGCCAGCAGCGCCTGGGACAGCTCTGGAAACACCATATATTTT
cdr3_aa: CASSAWDSSGNTIYF

j_call: TRBJ2-7
v_call: TRBV28
clone_size: -
d_call: TRBD2
cdr3_nt: TGTGCCAGCAGTCAACCTCCGGGACTAGCCGCATCCTACGAGCAGTACTTC
cdr3_aa: CASSQPPGLAASYEQYF

j_call: TRBJ2-1
v_call: TRBV11-2
clone_size: once
d_call: TRBD1
cdr3_nt: TGTGCCAGCACCAAGGGACAGGGGTCCTACAATGAGCAGTTCTTC
cdr3_aa: CASTKGQGSYNEQFF

j_call: TRBJ2-7
v_call: TRBV12-3/TRBV12-4
clone_size: -
d_call: -
cdr3_nt: TGTGCCAGCAGTTTTCGGGGTCACGAGCAGTACTTC
cdr3_aa: CASSFRGHEQYF

j_call: TRBJ2-2
v_call: TRBV2
clone_size: -
d_call: -
cdr3_nt: TGTGCCAGCAGTGAGGGGCAGGGATCCACCGGGGAGCTGTTTTTT
cdr3_aa: CASSEGQGSTGELFF

j_call: TRBJ2-7
v_call: TRBV28
clone_size: -
d_call: -
cdr3_nt: TGTGCCAGCAGCACCGTGTACGAGCAGTACTTC
cdr3_aa: CASSTVYEQYF

j_call: TRBJ1-2
v_call: TRBV11-1
clone_size: -
d_call: TRBD1
cdr3_nt: TGTGCCAGCAGCTTGGGATTCCGGGACAGGGAAGGCGGCTACACCTTC
cdr3_aa: CASSLGFRDREGGYTF

j_call: TRBJ1-5
v_call: TRBV7-6
clone_size: -
d_call: -
cdr3_nt: TGTGCCAGCAGCTCTGGCGGGGAAGGTCAGCCCCAGCATTTT
cdr3_aa: CASSSGGEGQPQHF

j_call: TRBJ1-3
v_call: TRBV9
clone_size: -
d_call: -
cdr3_nt: TGTGCCAGCAGCGTCCAAGGAAACACCATATATTTT
cdr3_aa: CASSVQGNTIYF

j_call: TRBJ1-5
v_call: TRBV18
clone_size: -
d_call: -
cdr3_nt: TGTGCCAGCTCACCACACAGGGATCAGCCCCAGCATTTT
cdr3_aa: CASSPHRDQPQHF

j_call: TRBJ2-5
v_call: TRBV10-3
clone_size: -
d_call: -
cdr3_nt: TGTGCCGCCGGGGGTCCAGAGACCCAGTACTTC
cdr3_aa: CAAGGPETQYF

j_call: TRBJ2-3
v_call: TRBV3-1/TRBV3-2
clone_size: -
d_call: -
cdr3_nt: TGTGCCAGCAGCCAAGCCGAGGGACTCCTGGGGCAGTATTTT
cdr3_aa: CASSQAEGLLGQYF

j_call: TRBJ1-2
v_call: TRBV3-1/TRBV3-2
clone_size: -
d_call: -
cdr3_nt: TGTGCCAGCAGCTTTATGCGGAACACGGGTCCTCGTGGGTATGGCTACACCTTC
cdr3_aa: CASSFMRNTGPRGYGYTF

j_call: TRBJ1-1
v_call: TRBV7-6
clone_size: -
d_call: -
cdr3_nt: TGTGCCAGCAGCTTATCGCCGGACTTGAACACTGAAGCTTTCTTT
cdr3_aa: CASSLSPDLNTEAFF

j_call: TRBJ2-7
v_call: TRBV27
clone_size: -
d_call: TRBD2
cdr3_nt: TGTGCCAGCAGTTGGACTAGCGACTACGAGCAGTACTTC
cdr3_aa: CASSWTSDYEQYF

j_call: TRBJ1-1
v_call: TRBV5-1
clone_size: -
d_call: -
cdr3_nt: TGCGCCAGCAACGAGGACTTGGGGATCACTGAAGCTTTCTTT
cdr3_aa: CASNEDLGITEAFF

j_call: TRBJ2-7
v_call: TRBV6-5
clone_size: once
d_call: -
cdr3_nt: TGTGCCAGCGGCCAGGGGACCTCCTACGAGCAGTACTTC
cdr3_aa: CASGQGTSYEQYF

j_call: TRBJ1-6
v_call: TRBV5-1
clone_size: -
d_call: -
cdr3_nt: TGCGCCAGCAGCTTGGAAAACCTTTTGAATTCACCCCTCCACTTT
cdr3_aa: CASSLENLLNSPLHF

j_call: TRBJ1-1
v_call: TRBV6-6
clone_size: -
d_call: -
cdr3_nt: TGTGCCAGCAGTTACGAGGGGTCGGGCACTGAAGCTTTCTTT
cdr3_aa: CASSYEGSGTEAFF

j_call: TRBJ2-5
v_call: TRBV19
clone_size: -
d_call: -
cdr3_nt: TGTGCCAGTAGTATTAAGGGCATCCAAGAGACCCAGTACTTC
cdr3_aa: CASSIKGIQETQYF

j_call: TRBJ2-1
v_call: TRBV10-3
clone_size: -
d_call: -
cdr3_nt: TGTGCCTCCGCCCGAGGGCAGGGTCCGAGCTCCTACAATGAGCAGTTCTTC
cdr3_aa: CASARGQGPSSYNEQFF

j_call: TRBJ1-2
v_call: TRBV7-9
clone_size: -
d_call: -
cdr3_nt: TGTGCCAGCAGCCCAGGGCAGAGTAACTATGGCTACACCTTC
cdr3_aa: CASSPGQSNYGYTF

j_call: TRBJ2-1
v_call: TRBV5-4
clone_size: -
d_call: -
cdr3_nt: TGTGCCAGCAGGGGGGGTAGGGTCGAGCAGTTCTTC
cdr3_aa: CASRGGRVEQFF